This T cell receptor beta chain was recovered during a study of blood T cell repertoires in COVID-19. Germline CDR1 is SGHVS and CDR2 is FNYEAQ. The CDR3 extends over 16 amino acids. The junction had 7 bases not matched to a gene; V was cut back by 5 bases and J by 3 bases. The table came from immunoSEQ multiplex PCR; TCRdb's copy has only in-frame clones and leaves some out. Here the sample spans approximately 26,000 clones, 82% being singletons. The origin of this receptor is an elderly man with active or convalescent COVID-19. The J gene is TRBJ2-2, the V gene TRBV7-6, with 9 nucleotides matching TRBD2. The sample comprised peripheral blood. This CDR3 reads CASSLLASGDTGELFF. DNA of the CDR3: TGTGCCAGCAGCCTCCTAGCTAGCGGGGACACCGGGGAGCTGTTTTTT.